This is a list of T cell receptor beta chains from one sample in a study of control samples from healthy donors and cancer patients. Using immunoSEQ multiplex PCR, the repertoire was profiled, and TCRdb retains in-frame clones only, with some absent. The sample includes roughly 86,000 clones, more than 85% seen only once; the top ten take about 1.5%. Sequenced material: blood. The receptors stem from a woman in her 30s in good health. CDR3s include the opening cysteine and the closing phenylalanine or tryptophan. Fields, in order: D gene, V gene, clone size, J gene, CDR3 protein, CDR3 DNA. A D gene is named only where the DNA matches it firmly. Rows give clone size only sometimes, using once, few, many, or a class for an expanded clone.

.	TRBV29-1	.	TRBJ2-3	CSVGPPGGSTDTQYF	TGCAGCGTGGGACCACCGGGTGGTAGCACAGATACGCAGTATTTT
TRBD1	TRBV7-9	.	TRBJ2-7	CASSLDSRDRYYEQYF	TGTGCCAGCAGCTTAGATTCCCGGGACAGATACTACGAGCAGTACTTC
.	TRBV11-2	few	TRBJ1-6	CASSLDRVFSPLHF	TGTGCCAGCAGCTTAGACAGGGTGTTTTCACCCCTCCACTTT
.	TRBV27	.	TRBJ1-1	CASSLLNRNTEAFF	TGTGCCAGCAGTTTATTAAACAGGAACACTGAAGCTTTCTTT
TRBD1	TRBV30	.	TRBJ2-6	CGGTGTSGANVLTF	TGTGGCGGGACAGGTACTTCTGGGGCCAACGTCCTGACTTTC
.	TRBV7-2	once	TRBJ2-3	CASSLWQGPGTDTQYF	TGTGCCAGCAGCTTATGGCAGGGCCCGGGAACAGATACGCAGTATTTT
.	TRBV29-1	.	TRBJ1-6	CSVQQGQTTPLHF	TGCAGCGTCCAACAGGGCCAGACGACACCCCTCCACTTT
.	TRBV3-1/TRBV3-2	.	TRBJ2-1	CASSQDGRGHNEQFF	TGTGCCAGCAGCCAAGATGGGCGGGGGCACAATGAGCAGTTCTTC
TRBD2	TRBV3-1/TRBV3-2	few	TRBJ2-1	CASSQVAGANDEQFF	TGTGCCAGCAGCCAAGTAGCGGGAGCTAATGATGAGCAGTTCTTC
TRBD2	TRBV18	.	TRBJ2-1	CASSPPGLAGSNEQFF	TGTGCCAGCTCACCTCCCGGACTAGCGGGATCGAATGAGCAGTTCTTC
TRBD1	TRBV24-1	once	TRBJ2-1	CATVSQNRGISYNEQFF	TGTGCCACCGTCTCACAAAACAGGGGCATTTCCTACAATGAGCAGTTCTTC
TRBD2	TRBV10-3	.	TRBJ2-3	CAISAPSGGTSTDTQYF	TGTGCCATCAGTGCCCCGAGCGGGGGGACTAGCACAGATACGCAGTATTTT